The present T cell receptor (beta chain) was sequenced within a study of brain T cells in children with intractable seizures. J was trimmed by 4 bases and V by 7 bases; bases with no gene match: 11. The CDR3 runs 16 residues. Germline V gives CDR1 MNHNY, CDR2 SVGAGI (reference sequence). The table came from immunoSEQ multiplex PCR; TCRdb's copy has only in-frame clones and leaves some out. The repertoire has approximately 77,000 clones, 85% to 95% of them found once; the top ten carry around 1.6%. The specimen was peripheral blood, collected at surgery. This sequence joins TRBV6-6 and TRBJ2-2; the match to TRBD1 covers 8 bases. The clonotype comes from a boy younger than two with tuberous sclerosis and intractable seizures. The chain's CDR3 is CASNEVGQGTTGELFF. The CDR3, as DNA: TGTGCCAGCAACGAGGTCGGACAGGGAACCACCGGGGAGCTGTTTTTT.